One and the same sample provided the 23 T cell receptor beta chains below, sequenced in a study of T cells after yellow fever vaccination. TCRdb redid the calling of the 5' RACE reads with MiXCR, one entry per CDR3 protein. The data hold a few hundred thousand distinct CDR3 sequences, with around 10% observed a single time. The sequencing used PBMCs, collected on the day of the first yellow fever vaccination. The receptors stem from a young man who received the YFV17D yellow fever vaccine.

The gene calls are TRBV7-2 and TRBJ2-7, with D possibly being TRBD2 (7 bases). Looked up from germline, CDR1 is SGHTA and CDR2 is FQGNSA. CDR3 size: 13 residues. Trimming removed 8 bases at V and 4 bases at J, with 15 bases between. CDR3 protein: CASGQAGAYEQYF. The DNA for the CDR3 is TGTGCCAGCGGTCAGGCGGGGGCATACGAGCAGTACTTC.

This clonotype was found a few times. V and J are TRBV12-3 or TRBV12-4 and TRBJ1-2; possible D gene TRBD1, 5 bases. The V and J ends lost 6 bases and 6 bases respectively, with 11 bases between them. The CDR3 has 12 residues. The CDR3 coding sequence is TGTGCCAGCAGCCGTGACAGCCATGGCTACACCTTC. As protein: CASSRDSHGYTF.

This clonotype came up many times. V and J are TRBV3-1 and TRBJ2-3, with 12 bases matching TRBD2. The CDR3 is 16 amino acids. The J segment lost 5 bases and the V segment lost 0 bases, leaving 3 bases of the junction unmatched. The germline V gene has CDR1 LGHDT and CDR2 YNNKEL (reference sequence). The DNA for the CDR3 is TGTGCCAGCAGCCAAGACGGGGGACTAGCGGGAGATACGCAGTATTTT. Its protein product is CASSQDGGLAGDTQYF.

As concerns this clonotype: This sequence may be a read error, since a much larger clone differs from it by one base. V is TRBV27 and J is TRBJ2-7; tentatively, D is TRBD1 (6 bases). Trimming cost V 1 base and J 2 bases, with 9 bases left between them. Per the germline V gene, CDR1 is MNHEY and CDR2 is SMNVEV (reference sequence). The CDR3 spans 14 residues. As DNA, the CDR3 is TGTGCCAGCAGTTTATACCAGGGGACCTACGAGCAGTACTTC. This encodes CASSLYQGTYEQYF.

For the CDR3, the DNA is TGCAGTGCTTCCTCAGATCAAGAGACCCAGTACTTC. As protein: CSASSDQETQYF. This rearrangement joins TRBV20-1 to TRBJ2-5; D is ambiguous. CDR1 DFQATT and CDR2 SNEGSKA come from the germline V gene (reference sequence). The CDR3 has 12 residues. V lost 5 bases, J lost 2 bases, and 9 bases lay in between.

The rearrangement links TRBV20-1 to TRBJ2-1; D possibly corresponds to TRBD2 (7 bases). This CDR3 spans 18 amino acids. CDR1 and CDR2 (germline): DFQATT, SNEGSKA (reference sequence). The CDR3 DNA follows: TGCTGCCATCTCCCGGGGGCGGGGGCCAGTAGCTCCTACAATGAGCAGTTCTTC. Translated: CCHLPGAGASSSYNEQFF.

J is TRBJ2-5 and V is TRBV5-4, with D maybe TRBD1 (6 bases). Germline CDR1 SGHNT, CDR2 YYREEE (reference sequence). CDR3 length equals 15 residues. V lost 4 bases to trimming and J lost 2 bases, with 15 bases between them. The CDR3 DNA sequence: TGTGCCAGCAGCGCCGGGGAAGGGGGTCAAGAGACCCAGTACTTC. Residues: CASSAGEGGQETQYF.

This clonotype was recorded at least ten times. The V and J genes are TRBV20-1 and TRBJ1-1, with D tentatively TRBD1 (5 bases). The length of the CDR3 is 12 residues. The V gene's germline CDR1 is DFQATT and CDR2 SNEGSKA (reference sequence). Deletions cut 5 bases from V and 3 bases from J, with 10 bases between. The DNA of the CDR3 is TGCAGTGCTGCACAGGTAGACACTGAAGCTTTCTTT. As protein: CSAAQVDTEAFF.

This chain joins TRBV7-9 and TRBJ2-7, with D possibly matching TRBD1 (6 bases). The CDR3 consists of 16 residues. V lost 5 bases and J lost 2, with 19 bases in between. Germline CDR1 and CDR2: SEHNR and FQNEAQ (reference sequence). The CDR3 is CASSRNYRVIPYEQYF. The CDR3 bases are TGTGCCAGCAGCCGAAATTACAGGGTAATACCCTACGAGCAGTACTTC.

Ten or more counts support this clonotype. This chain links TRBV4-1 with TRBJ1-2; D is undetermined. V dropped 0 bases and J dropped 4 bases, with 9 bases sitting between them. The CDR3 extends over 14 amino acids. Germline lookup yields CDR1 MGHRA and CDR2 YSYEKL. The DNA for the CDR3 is TGCGCCAGCAGCCAAGATCCCGGTAGCTATGGCTACACCTTC. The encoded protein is CASSQDPGSYGYTF.

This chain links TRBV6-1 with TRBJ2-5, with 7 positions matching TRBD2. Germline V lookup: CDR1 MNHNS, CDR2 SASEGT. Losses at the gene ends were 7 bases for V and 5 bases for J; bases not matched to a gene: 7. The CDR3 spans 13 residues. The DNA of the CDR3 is TGTGCCAGCACCCGGGGGGTCAAGGAGACCCAGTACTTC. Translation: CASTRGVKETQYF.

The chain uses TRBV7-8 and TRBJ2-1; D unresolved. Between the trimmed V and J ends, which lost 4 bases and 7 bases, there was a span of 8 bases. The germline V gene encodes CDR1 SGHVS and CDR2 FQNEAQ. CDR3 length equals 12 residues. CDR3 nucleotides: TGTGCCAGCAGCTACCAGGTAAATGAGCAGTTCTTC. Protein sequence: CASSYQVNEQFF.

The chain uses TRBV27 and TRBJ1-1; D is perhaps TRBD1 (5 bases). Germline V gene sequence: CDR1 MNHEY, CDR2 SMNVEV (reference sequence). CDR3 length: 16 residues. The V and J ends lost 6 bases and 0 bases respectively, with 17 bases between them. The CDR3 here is CASSPLTGTVNTEAFF. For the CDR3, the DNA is TGTGCCAGCAGCCCTCTCACCGGGACCGTGAACACTGAAGCTTTCTTT.

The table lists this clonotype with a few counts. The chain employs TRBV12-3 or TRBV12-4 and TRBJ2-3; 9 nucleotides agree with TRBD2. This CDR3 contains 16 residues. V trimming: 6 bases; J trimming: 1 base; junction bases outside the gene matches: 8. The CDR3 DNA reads TGTGCCAGCAGCCTAATGACTAGCGGAGGCACAGATACGCAGTATTTT. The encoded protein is CASSLMTSGGTDTQYF.

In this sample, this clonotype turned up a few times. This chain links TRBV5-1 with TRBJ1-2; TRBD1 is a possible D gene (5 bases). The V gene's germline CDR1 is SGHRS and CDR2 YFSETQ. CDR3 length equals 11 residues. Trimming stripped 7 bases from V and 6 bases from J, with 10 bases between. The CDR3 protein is CASSRGNGYTF. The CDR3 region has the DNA TGCGCCAGCTCCCGGGGGAATGGCTACACCTTC.

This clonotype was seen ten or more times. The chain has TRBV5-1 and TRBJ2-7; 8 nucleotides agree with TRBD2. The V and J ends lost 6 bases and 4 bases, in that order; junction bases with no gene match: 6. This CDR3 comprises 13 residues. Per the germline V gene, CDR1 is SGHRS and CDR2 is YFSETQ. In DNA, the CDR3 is TGCGCCAGCACAGACGGGAGGGGGTACGAGCAGTACTTC. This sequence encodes CASTDGRGYEQYF.

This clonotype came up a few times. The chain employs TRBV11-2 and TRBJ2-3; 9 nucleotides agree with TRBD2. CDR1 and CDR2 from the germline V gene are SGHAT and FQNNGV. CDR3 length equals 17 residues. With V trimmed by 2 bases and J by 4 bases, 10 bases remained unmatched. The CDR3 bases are TGTGCCAGCAGCTTATATGGAGGAGCGGGGGGCTCAGATACGCAGTATTTT. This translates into CASSLYGGAGGSDTQYF. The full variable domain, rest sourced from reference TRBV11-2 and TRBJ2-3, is EAGVAQSPRYKIIEKRQSVAFWCNPISGHATLYWYQQILGQGPKLLIQFQNNGVVDDSQLPKDRFSAERLKGVDSTLKIQPAKLEDSAVYLCASSLYGGAGGSDTQYFGPGTRLTVL.

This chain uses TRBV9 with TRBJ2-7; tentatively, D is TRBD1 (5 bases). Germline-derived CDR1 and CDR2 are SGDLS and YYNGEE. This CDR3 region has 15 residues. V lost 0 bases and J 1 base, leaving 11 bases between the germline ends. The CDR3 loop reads CASSVDETVSYEQYF. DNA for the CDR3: TGTGCCAGCAGCGTAGATGAGACAGTATCCTACGAGCAGTACTTC.

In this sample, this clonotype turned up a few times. CDR3: CATSALARGTDTQYF. CDR3 nucleotide sequence: TGTGCCACCAGTGCCCTCGCTAGAGGCACAGATACGCAGTATTTT. The rearrangement links TRBV24-1 to TRBJ2-3; D unresolved. CDR1 is KGHDR, CDR2 SFDVKD, per germline. CDR3 length equals 15 residues. V shed 5 bases and J shed 1 base, with 12 bases lying between them.

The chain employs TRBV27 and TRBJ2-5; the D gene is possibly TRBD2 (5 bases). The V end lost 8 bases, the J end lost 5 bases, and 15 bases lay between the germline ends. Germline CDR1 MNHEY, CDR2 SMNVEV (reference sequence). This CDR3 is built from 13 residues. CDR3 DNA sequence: TGTGCCAGCGGGATTAGGGAGTATGAGACCCAGTACTTC. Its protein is CASGIREYETQYF.

The CDR3 region has the DNA TGTGCCAGCAGCCAACCAGGGGCAGGGGAGACCGGGGAGCTGTTTTTT. Translation gives CASSQPGAGETGELFF. The rearrangement links TRBV4-2 to TRBJ2-2, with D possibly being TRBD1 (6 bases). Germline CDR1 is LGHNA and CDR2 is YNFKEQ. V gave up 2 bases and J gave up 5 bases, with 15 bases separating them. CDR3 size: 16 residues.

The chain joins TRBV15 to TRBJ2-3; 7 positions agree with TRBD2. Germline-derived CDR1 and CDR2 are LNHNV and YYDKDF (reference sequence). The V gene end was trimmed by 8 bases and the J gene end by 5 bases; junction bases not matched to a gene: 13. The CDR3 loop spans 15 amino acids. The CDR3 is CATGREATGGDTQYF. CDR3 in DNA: TGTGCCACCGGGAGGGAAGCCACTGGGGGAGATACGCAGTATTTT.

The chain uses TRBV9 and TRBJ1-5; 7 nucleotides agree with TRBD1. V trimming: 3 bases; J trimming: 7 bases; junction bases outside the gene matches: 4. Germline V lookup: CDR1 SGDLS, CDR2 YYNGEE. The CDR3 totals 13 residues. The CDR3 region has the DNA TGTGCCAGCAGCGGTACAGGGGAACAGCCCCAGCATTTT. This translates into CASSGTGEQPQHF.